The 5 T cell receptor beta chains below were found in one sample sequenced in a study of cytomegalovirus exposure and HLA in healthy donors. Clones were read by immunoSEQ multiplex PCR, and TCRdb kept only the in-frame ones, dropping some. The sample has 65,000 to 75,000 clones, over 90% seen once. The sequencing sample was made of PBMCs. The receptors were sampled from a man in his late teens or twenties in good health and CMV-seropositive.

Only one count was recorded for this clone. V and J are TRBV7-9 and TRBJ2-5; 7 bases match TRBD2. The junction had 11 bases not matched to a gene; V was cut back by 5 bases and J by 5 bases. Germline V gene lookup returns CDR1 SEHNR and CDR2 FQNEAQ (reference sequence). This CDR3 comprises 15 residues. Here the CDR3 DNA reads TGTGCCAGCAGCGGGGGGGGGAGGACCGGGGAGACCCAGTACTTC. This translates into CASSGGGRTGETQYF.

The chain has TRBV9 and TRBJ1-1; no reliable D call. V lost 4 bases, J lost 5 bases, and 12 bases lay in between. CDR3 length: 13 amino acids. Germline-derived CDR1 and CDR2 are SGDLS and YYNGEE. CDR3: CASSPPRVTEAFF. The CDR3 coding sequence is TGTGCCAGCAGCCCCCCCCGGGTTACTGAAGCTTTCTTT.

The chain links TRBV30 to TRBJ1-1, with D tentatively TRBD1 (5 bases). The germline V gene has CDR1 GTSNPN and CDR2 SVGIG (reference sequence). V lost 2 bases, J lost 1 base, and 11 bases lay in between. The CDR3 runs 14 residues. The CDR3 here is CAWSIGRGNTEAFF. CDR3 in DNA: TGTGCCTGGAGTATTGGAAGGGGGAACACTGAAGCTTTCTTT.

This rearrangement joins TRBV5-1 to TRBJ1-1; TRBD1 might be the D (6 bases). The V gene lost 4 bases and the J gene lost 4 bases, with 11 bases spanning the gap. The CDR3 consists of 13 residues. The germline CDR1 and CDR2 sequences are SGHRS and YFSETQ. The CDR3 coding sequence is TGCGCCAGCAGCGCGGACAGACCCACTGAAGCTTTCTTT. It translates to CASSADRPTEAFF.

In nucleotides, the CDR3 is TGTGCCAGAACAGGGAAATTTGCAACTAATGAAAAACTGTTTTTT. Translated, it gives CARTGKFATNEKLFF. The J gene is TRBJ1-4, the V gene TRBV7-3; TRBD1 might be the D (6 bases). There are 15 residues in the CDR3. Per the germline V gene, CDR1 is SGHTA and CDR2 is FQGTGA. The V and J ends lost 9 bases and 0 bases respectively, with 14 bases between them.